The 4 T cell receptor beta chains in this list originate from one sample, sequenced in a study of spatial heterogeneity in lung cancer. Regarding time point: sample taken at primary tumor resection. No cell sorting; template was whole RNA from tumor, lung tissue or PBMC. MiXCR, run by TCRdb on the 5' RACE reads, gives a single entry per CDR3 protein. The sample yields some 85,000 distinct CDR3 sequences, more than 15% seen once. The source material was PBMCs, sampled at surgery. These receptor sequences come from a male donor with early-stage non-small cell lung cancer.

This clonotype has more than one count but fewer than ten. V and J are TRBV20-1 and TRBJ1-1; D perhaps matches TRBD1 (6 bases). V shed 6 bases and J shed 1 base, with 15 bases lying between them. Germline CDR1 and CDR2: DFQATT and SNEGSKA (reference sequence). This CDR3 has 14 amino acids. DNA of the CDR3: TGCAGTGCAGTAGGTTGGGGGCAGAACACTGAAGCTTTCTTT. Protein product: CSAVGWGQNTEAFF.

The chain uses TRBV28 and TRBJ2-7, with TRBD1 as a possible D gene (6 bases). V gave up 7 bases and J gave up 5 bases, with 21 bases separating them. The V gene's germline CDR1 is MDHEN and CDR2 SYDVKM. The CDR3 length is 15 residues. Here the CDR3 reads CASIPQVQGSDEQYF. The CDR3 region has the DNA TGTGCCAGCATCCCCCAGGTACAGGGAAGCGACGAGCAGTACTTC.

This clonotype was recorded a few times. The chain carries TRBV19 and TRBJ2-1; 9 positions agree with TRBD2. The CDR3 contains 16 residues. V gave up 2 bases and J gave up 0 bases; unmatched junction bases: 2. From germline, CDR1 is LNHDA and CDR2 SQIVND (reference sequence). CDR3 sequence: CASSISGGTSYNEQFF. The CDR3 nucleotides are TGTGCCAGTAGTATAAGCGGGGGGACCTCCTACAATGAGCAGTTCTTC.

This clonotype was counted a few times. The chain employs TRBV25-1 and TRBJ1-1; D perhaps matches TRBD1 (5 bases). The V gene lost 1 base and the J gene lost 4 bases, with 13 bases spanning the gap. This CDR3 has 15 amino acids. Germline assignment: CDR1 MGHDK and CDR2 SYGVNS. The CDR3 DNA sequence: TGTGCCAGCAGTGAATCTGGAGGGGTTAGCACTGAAGCTTTCTTT. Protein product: CASSESGGVSTEAFF.